These T cell receptor beta chains were read from a single sample in a study of cytomegalovirus exposure and HLA in healthy donors. Sequencing was performed with immunoSEQ multiplex PCR; in TCRdb, only in-frame clones are kept and a portion is missing. This table holds about 130,000 clones, over 65% found once. Sequenced: PBMCs. The receptors come from a man aged 25 to 40 in good health and CMV-seropositive. CDR3s include the opening cysteine and the closing phenylalanine or tryptophan. The D gene is left open where the match is weak. The size of a clone is reported for some rows only, either as once, few or many, or as a class for expanded clones.

v_gene	abundance	d_gene	j_gene	CDR3nt	CDR3aa
TRBV19	-	-	TRBJ1-5	TGTGCCAGTACATTTAGAGGACTAGAATTTTATAGCAATCAGCCCCAGCATTTT	CASTFRGLEFYSNQPQHF
TRBV5-6	-	TRBD2	TRBJ2-5	TGTGCCAGCAGCTTAGGACTAGCGGTGATAGAGACCCAGTACTTC	CASSLGLAVIETQYF
TRBV29-1	-	-	TRBJ2-7	TGCAGCGTTGTTGAAGAGTCCTACGAGCAGTACTTC	CSVVEESYEQYF
TRBV19	-	TRBD1	TRBJ1-1	TGTGCCAGTAGTACCCTTCGGACCGGGACAGGGGCCACTGAAGCTTTCTTT	CASSTLRTGTGATEAFF
TRBV5-1	-	-	TRBJ1-1	TGCGCCAGCAGCTTCGGCAGGGTCAGGGGCACTGAAGCTTTCTTT	CASSFGRVRGTEAFF
TRBV4-1	once	-	TRBJ2-4	TGCGCCAGCAGCCAAGACCGACTCGCCGCCATTCAGTACTTC	CASSQDRLAAIQYF
TRBV30	-	-	TRBJ2-2	TGTGCCTGGAGCGGAGACAGGACCACCGGGGAGCTGTTTTTT	CAWSGDRTTGELFF
TRBV2	-	-	TRBJ2-3	TGTGCCAGCGACAAACACACAGATACGCAGTATTTT	CASDKHTDTQYF
TRBV5-1	few	-	TRBJ1-5	TGCGCCAGCAGCTGGGTTCCAGGGGGCAATCAGCCCCAGCATTTT	CASSWVPGGNQPQHF
TRBV28	-	TRBD2	TRBJ2-1	TGTGCCACCAATCTGCTAGCGGGAGGCCTTTACAATGAGCAGTTCTTC	CATNLLAGGLYNEQFF
TRBV5-4	-	TRBD2	TRBJ2-3	TGTGCCAGCAGCTTGGGGCCCGGACTAGCGGGAGGGAAACGCACAGATACGCAGTATTTT	CASSLGPGLAGGKRTDTQYF
TRBV28	once	-	TRBJ1-2	TGTGCCAGCAGTCGACAGGCTGGCTACACCTTC	CASSRQAGYTF
TRBV5-8	-	TRBD1	TRBJ2-7	TGTGCCAGCAGACCCGGGACAGGGGGTTTCTACGAGCAGTACTTC	CASRPGTGGFYEQYF
TRBV30	-	TRBD1	TRBJ2-7	TGTGCCGGAGCCGGGACAGGGGGCTACGAGCAGTACTTC	CAGAGTGGYEQYF
TRBV30	few	TRBD2	TRBJ2-1	TGTGCCTGTCAAGGGACTAGCGGATTCTACAATGAGCAGTTCTTC	CACQGTSGFYNEQFF
TRBV10-3	-	-	TRBJ2-7	TGTGCCATCAGTGACCCCGGCGGGCAAGAGCAGTACTTC	CAISDPGGQEQYF
TRBV28	-	-	TRBJ1-2	TGTGCCAGCATGCGGGGTCTCTATGGCTACACCTTC	CASMRGLYGYTF
TRBV10-3	-	-	TRBJ1-5	TGTGCCATCAGTGAGTCCGTTACAGGCAATCAGCCCCAGCATTTT	CAISESVTGNQPQHF
TRBV9	-	TRBD2	TRBJ2-7	TGTGCCAGCAGCGCCCGGGCGGGAGGGAACTACGAGCAGTACTTC	CASSARAGGNYEQYF
TRBV4-1	-	TRBD1	TRBJ2-1	TGCGCCAGCAGCGCCCCCCCGGGACAGACCTCCTACAATGAGCAGTTCTTC	CASSAPPGQTSYNEQFF
TRBV7-2	many	-	TRBJ2-1	TGTGCCAGCAGCTTAGCCCAGGGGGGAGGCAATGAGCAGTTCTTC	CASSLAQGGGNEQFF
TRBV27	-	TRBD2	TRBJ2-7	TGTGCCAGCAGCCCCGTACTCCTAGCGGGAGGAAGGTACGAGCAGTACTTC	CASSPVLLAGGRYEQYF
TRBV4-2	-	TRBD2	TRBJ2-7	TGTGCCAGCAGCTTTCGCCCTAGCGGAACCTACGAGCAGTACTTC	CASSFRPSGTYEQYF
TRBV25-1	-	TRBD1	TRBJ2-2	TGTGCCAGCGGCCCGGGACAGGGGCTAACCGGGGAGCTGTTTTTT	CASGPGQGLTGELFF